The present TCR beta chain was sequenced within a study of identical twins. Notes on the study in general: There were fewer insertions in abundant cord blood beta clonotypes, but memory repertoires showed no such pattern. In monozygotic twins, models underestimated the sharing of out-of-frame TCR alpha.

Healthy Caucasians alone served as donors. Germline V gives CDR1 SGHRS, CDR2 YFSETQ. The CDR3 loop spans 16 amino acids. A universal primer site came from template switching; cDNA carried unique molecular identifiers. TCRdb reanalysed the 5' RACE reads using MiXCR and keeps one entry per CDR3 protein. The sample consists of more than 650,000 distinct CDR3 sequences, approximately 6% of them appearing once. As concerns this clonotype: Its antigen is not known. Germline is not matched at one junction end, which may reflect a read error.

The origin of this receptor is a young man in good health. The chain links TRBV5-1 to TRBJ2-3; TRBD2 matches 11 bases. Source material: naive T cells sorted from blood. In DNA form, the CDR3 reads TGCTCCAGCAGCTTGGAGGGACTAGCGGACACAGATACGCAGTATTTT. This encodes CSSSLEGLADTDTQYF.